Each of the 22 T cell receptor beta chains below was sequenced from the same sample in a study of beta chain features in type 1 diabetes. General observations from the study: Moderately but significantly shorter TCRB CDR3s were found in Type 1 diabetes patients in all four CD4+ subsets.

Their antigen targets remain unknown. Investigators reverse transcribed all isolated RNA, so they sequenced expressed TCRB transcripts. The repertoire was sequenced with immunoSEQ multiplex PCR; TCRdb's copy has only in-frame clones and lacks some. The sample comprises 500,000 to 850,000 clones, over 12% of which are singletons, and less than 0.04% rests with the top ten. Sequenced input: naive CD4+ T cells from blood. These receptors came from a man between 18 and 29 years old with type 1 diabetes.

J is TRBJ2-7 and V is TRBV6-5, with TRBD1 identical over 9 bases. The germline V gene encodes CDR1 MNHEY and CDR2 SVGAGI. CDR3 length: 15 amino acids. The V gene end was trimmed by 7 bases and the J gene end by 3 bases; junction bases not matched to a gene: 10. The CDR3 DNA reads as TGTGCCAGCATCCCGAACCCGGGACAGGGCTACGAGCAGTACTTC. Protein product: CASIPNPGQGYEQYF.

This clone was found a few times. The chain carries TRBV6-5 and TRBJ2-7, with a tentative D call TRBD1 (6 bases). The CDR3 has 13 residues. CDR1 is MNHEY and CDR2 is SVGAGI in the germline V gene. V lost 7 bases and J 5 bases, leaving 15 bases between the germline ends. This CDR3 reads CASTLTGSDEQYF. The CDR3 nucleotides are TGTGCCAGCACCCTAACAGGGTCAGACGAGCAGTACTTC.

There are a few counts of this clone. V usage is TRBV4-2 and J usage is TRBJ2-3, with 11 bases that match TRBD2. This CDR3 spans 18 amino acids. CDR1 is LGHNA, CDR2 YNFKEQ, per germline. J gave up 5 bases and V 1 base, and 11 bases lay outside the gene matches. The CDR3 reads CASSQGAQLAGVVDTQYF. The CDR3 DNA is TGTGCCAGCAGCCAAGGTGCCCAACTAGCGGGAGTGGTAGATACGCAGTATTTT.

V gene TRBV6-1 combines with J gene TRBJ2-3; tentatively, D is TRBD2 (6 bases). Germline V gene sequence: CDR1 MNHNS, CDR2 SASEGT. Trimming removed 4 bases at V and 0 bases at J, with 11 bases between. This CDR3 has 15 amino acids. CDR3 coding DNA: TGTGCCAGCAGTGCGTTGGGACTTAGCACAGATACGCAGTATTTT. This gives the protein CASSALGLSTDTQYF.

This clone appeared a few times. This chain links TRBV18 with TRBJ2-7; 7 bases are shared with TRBD1. This CDR3 contains 15 residues. Losses at the gene ends were 3 bases for V and 3 bases for J; bases not matched to a gene: 8. Germline V gene lookup returns CDR1 KGHSH and CDR2 LQKENI. CDR3 sequence: CASSPTTGVLYEQYF. DNA for the CDR3: TGTGCCAGCTCACCTACTACAGGGGTGCTCTACGAGCAGTACTTC.

This clone was observed a few times. The chain uses TRBV6-6 and TRBJ2-6, with D hard to call. Germline values: CDR1 MNHNY, CDR2 SVGAGI (reference sequence). Deletions cut 0 bases from V and 4 bases from J, with 4 bases between. The CDR3 extends over 14 amino acids. CDR3 nucleotide sequence: TGTGCCAGCAGTTACTCGATGGGGGCCAACGTCCTGACTTTC. Encoded protein: CASSYSMGANVLTF.

The chain couples TRBV7-9 to TRBJ2-7; no clear D. CDR3 length equals 11 residues. The V end was cut by 5 bases, the J end by 7 bases, with 9 bases between. Germline V gene data show CDR1 as SEHNR and CDR2 as FQNEAQ (reference sequence). CDR3 in DNA: TGTGCCAGCAGCCCGGGCTGGGAGCAGTACTTC. It is translated as CASSPGWEQYF. Combining the CDR3 with reference TRBV7-9 and TRBJ2-7 gives the whole variable domain DTGVSQNPRHKITKRGQNVTFRCDPISEHNRLYWYRQTLGQGPEFLTYFQNEAQLEKSRLLSDRFSAERPKGSFSTLEIQRTEQGDSAMYLCASSPGWEQYFGPGTRLTVT.

This clone has more than one count but fewer than ten. The chain employs TRBV30 and TRBJ1-4; unclear D gene. V gave up 1 base and J gave up 0 bases, with 3 bases separating them. Germline V CDR1 and CDR2: GTSNPN, SVGIG (reference sequence). The CDR3 is made up of 13 amino acids. CDR3 region: CAWSETTNEKLFF. In DNA, the CDR3 is TGTGCCTGGAGTGAGACAACTAATGAAAAACTGTTTTTT.

This clone was seen more than once but under ten times. The rearrangement links TRBV29-1 to TRBJ1-1, with D uncertain. The CDR3 runs to 13 residues. The V and J ends lost 6 bases and 0 bases respectively, with 11 bases between them. CDR1 and CDR2 (germline): SQVTM, ANQGSEA. The CDR3 sequence is CSVLGYMNTEAFF. For the CDR3, the DNA is TGCAGCGTCCTCGGTTACATGAACACTGAAGCTTTCTTT.

The chain is built from TRBV4-3 and TRBJ2-7, with 7 bases lining up with TRBD1. The CDR3 extends over 16 amino acids. Trimming cost V 4 bases and J 3 bases; bases outside gene matches: 12. Germline V CDR1 and CDR2: LGHNA, YSLEER. This CDR3 is CASSLRGDRADYEQYF. As DNA, the CDR3 is TGCGCCAGCAGCCTCCGAGGCGACAGGGCGGACTACGAGCAGTACTTC.

This clone was detected a few times. This chain connects TRBV25-1 to TRBJ2-2; 8 nucleotides line up with TRBD1. This CDR3 has 16 amino acids. Trimming took 3 bases from V and 0 from J; bases not matched to a gene: 3. Germline-derived CDR1 and CDR2 are MGHDK and SYGVNS. CDR3 sequence (DNA): TGTGCCAGCAGTGACCTGACAGGGGCGAACACCGGGGAGCTGTTTTTT. Translated, it gives CASSDLTGANTGELFF.

The table lists this clone with a few counts. This rearrangement joins TRBV19 to TRBJ1-2; no clear D gene. The ends were cut back, 6 bases at V and 5 bases at J, with 13 bases in the middle. The germline CDR1 and CDR2 sequences are LNHDA and SQIVND (reference sequence). This CDR3 is built from 13 residues. The CDR3 coding sequence is TGTGCCAGTAGCCCCGTTTTCATATATGGCTACACCTTC. As protein: CASSPVFIYGYTF.

V is TRBV2 and J is TRBJ1-2, with unresolved D. CDR3 length: 14 residues. From germline, CDR1 is SNHLY and CDR2 FYNNEI. Trimming shortened V by 8 bases and J by 0 bases, and 13 bases separated the two germline ends. CDR3 DNA: TGTGCCAGCCTCGAATCCGTGCCTAACTATGGCTACACCTTC. Protein product: CASLESVPNYGYTF.

J is TRBJ2-2 and V is TRBV6-5; TRBD2 matches 8 bases. Germline CDR1 reads MNHEY; CDR2 reads SVGAGI. V was pared by 2 bases and J by 7 bases, with 6 bases of the junction left unmatched. The CDR3 spans 15 residues. The CDR3 region is CASSYLGLVSGELFF. CDR3 bases: TGTGCCAGCAGTTACCTGGGACTAGTGAGCGGGGAGCTGTTTTTT.

The chain uses TRBV9 and TRBJ2-1; TRBD2 aligns across 8 bases. V lost 4 bases to trimming and J lost 4 bases; unmatched junction nucleotides: 10. Germline assignment: CDR1 SGDLS and CDR2 YYNGEE. This CDR3 region has 16 residues. CDR3 coding DNA: TGTGCCAGCAGCCTCCGAGGAGCGGGGGATTACAATGAGCAGTTCTTC. This codes for CASSLRGAGDYNEQFF.

The chain combines TRBV29-1 with TRBJ2-1; 7 bases match TRBD2. Trimming took 3 bases from V and 1 from J; bases not matched to a gene: 6. This CDR3 is 15 amino acids long. Per germline, CDR1 SQVTM and CDR2 ANQGSEA. DNA for the CDR3: TGCAGCGTTGATGGCACTAGCGAGTCCTACAATGAGCAGTTCTTC. It codes for CSVDGTSESYNEQFF.

CDR3 amino acids: CASSLPTSSYEQYF. The CDR3 DNA is TGTGCCAGCAGCTTACCGACTAGCTCCTACGAGCAGTACTTC. The rearrangement uses TRBV7-2 and TRBJ2-7, with D perhaps matching TRBD2 (6 bases). V was trimmed by 2 bases and J by 0 bases, leaving 8 bases between them. Germline assignment: CDR1 SGHTA and CDR2 FQGNSA. This CDR3 has 14 amino acids.

The chain employs TRBV9 and TRBJ2-2, with D perhaps TRBD1 (6 bases). Looked up from germline, CDR1 is SGDLS and CDR2 is YYNGEE. With 4 bases removed from V and 10 bases from J, the gap between germline ends came to 20 bases. CDR3 size: 15 residues. The CDR3 here is CASSSPPAGVVELFF. The CDR3 bases are TGTGCCAGCAGCTCGCCCCCAGCAGGGGTGGTGGAGCTGTTTTTT. The full variable domain, in which reference TRBV9 and TRBJ2-2 provide the parts outside the CDR3, is DSGVTQTPKHLITATGQRVTLRCSPRSGDLSVYWYQQSLDQGLQFLIQYYNGEERAKGNILERFSAQQFPDLHSELNLSSLELGDSALYFCASSSPPAGVVELFFGEGSRLTVL.

The chain joins TRBV27 to TRBJ1-2; no firm D call. Trimming removed 0 bases from V and 4 bases from J, with 12 bases in between. CDR3 length: 15 residues. Germline V gene lookup returns CDR1 MNHEY and CDR2 SMNVEV (reference sequence). CDR3 residues: CASSLSAGRPYGYTF. The CDR3 coding sequence is TGTGCCAGCAGTTTATCGGCGGGTAGACCCTATGGCTACACCTTC.

The J gene is TRBJ1-1, the V gene TRBV19; tentative D call: TRBD1 (5 bases). This CDR3 is built from 14 residues. V was shortened by 4 bases and J by 6 bases, with 15 bases between the two germline ends. Germline-derived CDR1 and CDR2 are LNHDA and SQIVND (reference sequence). The CDR3: CASSTVGGLAEAFF. The CDR3 nucleotides read TGTGCCAGTAGTACGGTCGGGGGATTGGCTGAAGCTTTCTTT.

The chain is built from TRBV10-3 and TRBJ2-1; 8 bases agree with TRBD2. Germline V gene sequence: CDR1 ENHRY, CDR2 SYGVKD. The V and J ends lost 6 bases and 7 bases, in that order; junction bases with no gene match: 8. This CDR3 is 14 amino acids long. The CDR3, as DNA: TGTGCCATCAGCCGGACTAGCTCCTCAAATGAGCAGTTCTTC. Amino acid sequence: CAISRTSSSNEQFF.

This clone was seen more than once but under ten times. This sequence joins TRBV11-3 and TRBJ2-7, with D perhaps TRBD2 (5 bases). Trimming stripped 3 bases from V and 6 bases from J, with 12 bases between. The CDR3 is 13 residues long. Germline V gene data show CDR1 as SGHNT and CDR2 as YENEEA. This chain's CDR3 is CASSFTFGGEQYF. The CDR3 DNA reads TGTGCCAGCAGCTTCACATTTGGAGGCGAGCAGTACTTC.